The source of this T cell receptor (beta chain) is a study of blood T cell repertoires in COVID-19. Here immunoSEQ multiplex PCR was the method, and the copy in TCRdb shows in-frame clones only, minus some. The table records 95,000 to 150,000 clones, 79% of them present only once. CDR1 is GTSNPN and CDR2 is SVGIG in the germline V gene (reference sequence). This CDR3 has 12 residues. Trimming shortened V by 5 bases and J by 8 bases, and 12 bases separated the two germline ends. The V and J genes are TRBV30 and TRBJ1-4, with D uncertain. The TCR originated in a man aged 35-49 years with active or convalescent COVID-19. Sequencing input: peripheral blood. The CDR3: CAWGWTGEKLFF. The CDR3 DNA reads TGTGCCTGGGGATGGACTGGCGAAAAACTGTTTTTT.